Listed here are 6 T cell receptor beta chains from one sample, sequenced in a study of siplizumab effects on memory and regulatory T cells. Repertoires were generated with immunoSEQ multiplex PCR, while TCRdb's copy carries only in-frame clones and drops some. The sample consists of 45,000 to 60,000 clones, about 88% of them appearing once. The sequenced sample consisted of naive CD8+ T cells sorted from blood. These receptors were taken from a human donor in good health.

Turning to this clone: At the DNA level, this CDR3 is encoded by other sequences in the same sample as well. The chain joins TRBV4-1 to TRBJ2-7; no firm D call. The germline gives CDR1 MGHRA, CDR2 YSYEKL. The CDR3 loop spans 13 amino acids. V was pared by 0 bases and J by 1 base, with 4 bases between. DNA of the CDR3: TGCGCCAGCAGCCAAGAAGGGTCCTACGAGCAGTACTTC. This codes for CASSQEGSYEQYF.

The chain joins TRBV18 to TRBJ2-5; D possibly matches TRBD1 or TRBD2 (6 bases each). The CDR3 is 18 residues long. Germline assignment: CDR1 KGHSH and CDR2 LQKENI. The V gene lost 0 bases and the J gene lost 5 bases, with 22 bases spanning the gap. CDR3 sequence (DNA): TGTGCCAGCTCACCACCCCCTAAAACGGGGGCTTTTACGGAGACCCAGTACTTC. It translates to CASSPPPKTGAFTETQYF.

The chain carries TRBV4-2 and TRBJ1-1; the D gene is possibly TRBD1 (6 bases). This CDR3 has 15 amino acids. Deletions cut 1 base from V and 5 bases from J, with 14 bases between. CDR1 and CDR2 from the germline V gene are LGHNA and YNFKEQ. CDR3 nucleotide sequence: TGTGCCAGCAGCCAAGCGGAGGGGGTCGTAACTGAAGCTTTCTTT. Residues: CASSQAEGVVTEAFF.

This rearrangement joins TRBV7-9 to TRBJ2-5; 9 bases line up with TRBD2. Per the germline V gene, CDR1 is SEHNR and CDR2 is FQNEAQ (reference sequence). V lost 5 bases and J lost 2; bases outside the gene matches: 9. The CDR3 totals 16 residues. CDR3 sequence: CASSRWSLAGQETQYF. As DNA, the CDR3 is TGTGCCAGCAGCCGGTGGTCGCTAGCGGGACAAGAGACCCAGTACTTC.

The V and J genes are TRBV11-2 and TRBJ1-1; D not resolved. Germline CDR1 SGHAT, CDR2 FQNNGV. This CDR3 has 14 amino acids. Between the trimmed V and J ends, which lost 6 bases and 2 bases, there was a span of 13 bases. The CDR3 DNA sequence: TGTGCCAGCAGATCAAGCCCCGCTAACACTGAAGCTTTCTTT. Its protein product is CASRSSPANTEAFF.

The V gene is TRBV27, the J gene TRBJ1-4, with 7 bases identical to TRBD1. The CDR3 runs to 13 residues. Germline CDR1 is MNHEY and CDR2 is SMNVEV (reference sequence). After removal of 5 bases from V and 8 bases from J, the junction contained 5 bases not matched to a gene. CDR3 DNA sequence: TGTGCCAGCAGTCCTTCCAGGGGGGAAAAACTGTTTTTT. Its translation is CASSPSRGEKLFF.